These 8 T cell receptor beta chains originate from one sample sequenced in a study of tumor-infiltrating lymphocytes in localized non-small cell lung cancer. The method was immunoSEQ multiplex PCR; TCRdb's version includes in-frame clones alone and lacks a portion of them. The sample records about 7,200 clones, 55% to 75% being singletons. Material for sequencing was uninvolved lung tissue not adjacent to the tumor. The receptors shown here come from a human donor with non-small cell lung cancer.

This clone was counted between two and nine times. This chain joins TRBV2 and TRBJ2-7; the D is unclear. The CDR3 is 12 residues long. The V end lost 5 bases, the J end lost 1 base, and 6 bases lay between the germline ends. Germline values: CDR1 SNHLY, CDR2 FYNNEI. This CDR3 reads CASSRKSYEQYF. Written as DNA, the CDR3 is TGTGCCAGCAGTCGGAAGTCCTACGAGCAGTACTTC. The full variable domain, with the rest looked up from reference TRBV2 and TRBJ2-7, is EPEVTQTPSHQVTQMGQEVILRCVPISNHLYFYWYRQILGQKVEFLVSFYNNEISEKSEIFDDQFSVERPDGSNFTLKIRSTKLEDSAMYFCASSRKSYEQYFGPGTRLTVT.

This chain uses TRBV5-1 with TRBJ2-7; D tentatively fits TRBD1 or TRBD2 (5 bases each). Trimming removed 1 base at V and 0 bases at J, with 8 bases between. CDR1 SGHRS and CDR2 YFSETQ come from the germline V gene. The CDR3 sequence is 14 residues long. CDR3 coding DNA: TGCGCCAGCAGCTTGCCAGGGAGCTCCTACGAGCAGTACTTC. Residues: CASSLPGSSYEQYF.

This sequence joins TRBV9 and TRBJ1-6; D ambiguous. Germline loops: CDR1 SGDLS, CDR2 YYNGEE. This CDR3 region has 14 residues. V was shortened by 3 bases and J by 7 bases, with 11 bases between the two germline ends. Here the CDR3 reads CASSGQVENSPLHF. Written as DNA, the CDR3 is TGTGCCAGCAGCGGACAAGTGGAAAATTCACCCCTCCACTTT.

This sequence joins TRBV27 and TRBJ1-2; D may be TRBD1 (5 bases). The CDR3 runs 12 residues. V lost 8 bases, J lost 8 bases, and 15 bases lay in between. CDR1 and CDR2 from the germline V gene are MNHEY and SMNVEV (reference sequence). The CDR3 DNA reads as TGTGCCAGCGGGAGACAGCAAGAGGGCTACACCTTC. Translation: CASGRQQEGYTF.

The J gene is TRBJ2-7, the V gene TRBV4-2; possibly TRBD2 for D (7 bases). V was trimmed by 2 bases and J by 8 bases, leaving 16 bases between them. This CDR3 has 14 residues. Germline CDR1 is LGHNA and CDR2 is YNFKEQ. The CDR3: CASSQYGGPSKQYF. In DNA, the CDR3 is TGTGCCAGCAGCCAATACGGGGGGCCCTCGAAGCAGTACTTC.

Only a few counts were recorded for this clone. CDR3 sequence reads: CASTGTVNTEAFF. Here the CDR3 DNA reads TGCGCCAGCACCGGGACGGTGAACACTGAAGCTTTCTTT. V and J are TRBV5-1 and TRBJ1-1; tentative D call: TRBD1 (5 bases). Germline CDR1 SGHRS, CDR2 YFSETQ. The V and J ends lost 6 bases and 0 bases respectively, with 9 bases between them. This CDR3 comprises 13 residues.

The chain combines TRBV6-1 with TRBJ2-5, with D tentatively TRBD2 (6 bases). With 6 bases removed from V and 2 bases from J, the gap between germline ends came to 10 bases. The germline CDR1 and CDR2 sequences are MNHNS and SASEGT. The CDR3 has 13 amino acids. CDR3 residues: CASSVGTQETQYF. The DNA of the CDR3 is TGTGCCAGCAGCGTCGGGACTCAAGAGACCCAGTACTTC.

This sequence joins TRBV9 and TRBJ2-5; 7 bases agree with TRBD1. CDR3 size: 17 residues. CDR1 SGDLS and CDR2 YYNGEE come from the germline V gene. J was trimmed by 2 bases and V by 0 bases; bases with no gene match: 10. DNA of the CDR3: TGTGCCAGCAGCGTAGGGCGGGCTAGCAGGGGGCAAGAGACCCAGTACTTC. Translation: CASSVGRASRGQETQYF.